This TCR beta chain was sequenced during a study of blood T cells in healthy people across ages. Study observations and caveats: TCR beta diversity per million T cells fell roughly linearly with age. Compared with aged donors, long-lived donors showed fewer expanded clones, suggesting selection.

A second PCR of 7 to 11 cycles used a sample-barcoded 5' primer and a J-beta primer mix. TCRdb passed the 5' RACE reads through MiXCR, listing each CDR3 protein once. The sample has 1.4 million to 1.5 million distinct CDR3 sequences, about 43% seen once; the top ten hold approximately 7.9%. The total RNA that was extracted per sample amounted to at least 5 micrograms. This CDR3 is built from 16 residues. Per the germline V gene, CDR1 is KGHSH and CDR2 is LQKENI. With 3 bases removed from V and 0 bases from J, the gap between germline ends came to 13 bases. In regard to this clonotype: Its antigen remains unknown.

The specimen sequenced was blood. This receptor was obtained from a young woman in good health. The genes are TRBV18 and TRBJ2-3; a possible D gene is TRBD2 (5 bases). The CDR3 sequence is CASSPIYSGSTDTQYF. CDR3 nucleotides: TGTGCCAGCTCACCTATATACAGCGGTAGCACAGATACGCAGTATTTT.